This T cell receptor beta chain was captured by sequencing in a study of blood T cells in healthy people across ages (dated by TCRdb to 2015 to 2017). At the level of the whole study: Template switching captured roughly one uniquely barcoded TCR beta cDNA molecule per two T cells in model experiments. The study measured age-related changes in TCR beta repertoire diversity using deep sequencing normalized with unique cDNA molecular identifiers. Four age groups were formed from the donors: young (average 16 years), middle-aged (roughly 38), aged (under 70) and long-lived (less than 85). To avoid experimental bias, donors of different ages were randomly spread across the sequencing lanes. Two additional independent replicas of 1 million unique cDNA reads from the same blood draw were analyzed for two donors (one aged 18 to 29 and one aged 80 or older).

General findings and caveats noted by the study authors: Estimates of total diversity based on one million sequenced T cells were considered lower bounds and underestimates. Because profiling used bulk unsorted PBMCs, naive and antigen-experienced compartments could not be compared conclusively. The long-lived group showed more naive CD4+ T cells, fewer expanded clones and increased TCR diversity than the aged group, suggesting age selection. The CMV infection status of donors was not known, potentially confounding age-related changes in expanded clonotypes. There was a strong correlation between observed TCR beta diversity and the percentage of naive T cells measured by flow cytometry. As age increased, observed TCR beta diversity per million T cells dropped in a roughly linear way, and a significant reduction was already evident by age 40.

CDR1 SQVTM and CDR2 ANQGSEA are derived from the germline V gene. The CDR3 covers 14 residues, taking in both the cysteine and the phenylalanine. The entry retains the CDR3 DNA only, 42 bases that are in frame from base 1. V gives up 7 bases and J gives up 1 base, and the segment between their germline ends measures 14 bases. The donors were around 39 Caucasian individuals from Russia, aged 6 to 90 years, who were systemically healthy. Approximately 9 milliliters of peripheral blood were collected from each donor into EDTA-treated Vacutainer tubes. Ficoll-Paque density-gradient centrifugation was used to isolate PBMCs, with at least 7 million obtained per sample. Total RNA was extracted from PBMCs with Trizol reagent, with at least 5.5 micrograms obtained per sample. For every donor, an aliquot of PBMCs went through flow cytometry to measure the percentages of naive CD45RAhigh/CD27high T cells. On this clonotype itself: The target of this receptor is not known. Per-base qualities were not stored, and no clone one base away is much larger.

The library was produced with 5' RACE. The reads were generated on an Illumina HiSeq 2500. The second PCR ran for roughly 7 to 11 cycles and used a J-beta primer mix along with a sample-barcoded 5' primer. Each TCR beta cDNA molecule received a unique molecular identifier from a template-switch 5' adaptor carrying 12 random nucleotides. At least 2.5 million CDR3-containing paired-end reads were obtained from each sample. First-strand cDNA synthesis was performed from all RNA using the Mint cDNA synthesis kit, with priming by a TRBC-specific oligonucleotide. All cDNA was treated with uracil-DNA glycosylase and then went through a first 18-cycle PCR with the universal primers M1SS and BC2_uni_R. As for the authors' bioinformatics: For normalization, 1 million high-quality reads were randomly selected from each sample, with every read carrying a distinct molecular identifier. Reads with shared molecular identifiers were discarded instead of being binned into consensus sequences. MiTCR, run with a Q25 quality threshold and the strictest error-elimination algorithm, handled CDR3 identification, clonotype clustering and error correction. A nonparametric unseen species model with Euler transformation was used to estimate lower-bound total TCR beta diversity. Starting from the raw public reads, TCRdb applied fastp trimming at Q25, assembled clones with MiXCR and retained in-frame beta chains. Every distinct CDR3 protein forms one entry, paired with its most common genes and DNA. The V and J calls here are based on TCRdb, not the publication. The sample table lists roughly 1,800,000 distinct CDR3 sequences, about 50% of them with a count of one. Together, the top ten hold over 2% of the sample.

The rearranged chain carries TRBV29-1 and TRBJ2-4; perhaps TRBD2 is the D gene, with 5 bases matching. Sample: blood. This receptor was obtained from a woman aged 40 to 55 in good health. The DNA sequence is TGCAGCGCTGGGTGGAGGTTCGCCAAAAACATTCAGTACTTC. This translates into CSAGWRFAKNIQYF.